The text below deals with one T cell receptor beta chain. Which antigen it targets is not known. No quality values exist for individual bases; no much larger clone is one base distant. The record originates from a study of STAT5B mutations in CD4+ large granular lymphocyte leukemia (dated by TCRdb to about 2022). For the wider study: Among healthy controls, the CDR3 'QG' motif was associated with a particular HLA allele. The study compared the TCRbeta repertoires of patients with CD4+ T-cell large granular lymphocyte leukemia against the TCRbeta repertoires of healthy blood donors. Flow cytometry performed on FACSCanto II or FACSVerse showed that the purified fractions had more than 95% purity among lymphocytes. Summary of the overall study and its limitations: CD4-sorted patient repertoires appeared more clonal than healthy CD4+ repertoires, and this difference persisted after removing the putative leukemic clones. Main leukemic clonotypes were private to each patient, although less than 30% of the main leukemic clonotypes were found at low frequency in the non-leukemic repertoires of other patients. Enrichment of TRBV06-family usage was observed among the top patient clones (8/27) relative to healthy controls (2/35). Data were not HLA-matched; higher clonality in CD4+ versus CD8+ T-LGLL could reflect the relatively small sample size.

CDR1 and CDR2 were assigned from the germline V gene (reference sequence) as LNHDA and SQIVND. Counted from cysteine to phenylalanine, this CDR3 has 14 amino acids. Only the CDR3 region is kept as DNA, spanning 42 bases read in frame from base 1. Germline trimming amounts to 5 bases on V and 5 bases on J, with 7 as the count of junction bases outside the gene matches. The immunoSEQ assay at survey resolution was used to sequence TCRbeta rearrangements from genomic DNA. The authors' pipeline ran thus. In the TCR sequencing data, the lowest productive clonotype frequency that could be detected was 2.59 x 10-5. Analyses included only productive TCRbeta rearrangements, meaning complete and in-frame sequences. Sample clonality was computed as Simpson clonality in the immunoSEQ Analyzer version 3.0. Clones were grouped by frequency into very rare, small, medium, large (1-20%) or hyperexpanded (>20%) categories. OLGA 1.2.3 estimated generation probabilities, VDJtools produced V-gene circos plots, VDJdb was queried for specificities, and GLIPH identified CDR3 motifs. TCRdb obtained this table from immuneACCESS and retained in-frame rearrangements with V and J assigned. These tables miss some clones; where compared with another copy, unresolved V genes account for less than half of the shortfall, and the remainder is unexplained. From that table come the V and J calls and clone size; the DNA was used to work out D and trimming. In all, the sample holds about 40,000 clones, and approximately 80% of those were seen once. The top ten clones comprise 3% to 4.5% of the sample.

Buffy coats from 37 blood donors, supplied by the Finnish Red Cross blood service, were used as healthy controls. All TCR-sequenced material derived from peripheral blood: patient blood samples and healthy donor buffy coats. Ficoll-Hypaque gradient centrifugation was used to isolate peripheral blood mononuclear cells. CD4+ cells were magnetically purified from the buffy coats of healthy controls. Genomic DNA was extracted using the Gentra Puregene Cell and Tissue kit, and a Qubit 2.0 fluorometer was used to quantify it. Recombination linked TRBV19 to TRBJ1-1; 8 bases in the junction line up with TRBD1. The clonotype originates from a human donor in good health. Sequenced: CD4+ T cells from blood buffy coats. The CDR3 reads CASSGQGARTEAFF. The nucleotide sequence is given as TGTGCCAGTAGTGGCCAGGGGGCGCGGACTGAAGCTTTCTTT.